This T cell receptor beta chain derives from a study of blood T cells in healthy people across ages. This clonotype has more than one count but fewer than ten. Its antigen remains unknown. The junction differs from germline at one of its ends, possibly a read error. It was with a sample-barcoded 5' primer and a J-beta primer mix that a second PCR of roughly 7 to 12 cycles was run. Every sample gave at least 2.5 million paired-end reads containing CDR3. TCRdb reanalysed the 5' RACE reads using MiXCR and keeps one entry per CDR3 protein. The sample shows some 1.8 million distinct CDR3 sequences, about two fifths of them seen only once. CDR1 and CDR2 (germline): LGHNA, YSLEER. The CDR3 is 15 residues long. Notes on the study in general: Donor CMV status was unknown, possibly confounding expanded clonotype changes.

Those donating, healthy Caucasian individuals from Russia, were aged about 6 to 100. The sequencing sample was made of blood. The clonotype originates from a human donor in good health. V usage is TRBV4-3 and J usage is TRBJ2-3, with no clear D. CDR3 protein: CASSQERTSTDSQYF. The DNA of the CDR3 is TGCGCCAGCAGCCAAGAGAGGACCAGCACAGATTCGCAGTATTTT.